This T cell receptor (beta chain) was captured in a study of T cell responses to AZD1222 COVID-19 vaccine. Study results and limitations: Compared with day 0, the breadth and depth of the Spike-specific TCR repertoire rose significantly after two doses of AZD1222. Samples come after the peak T cell response, not at day 14. Spike-wide vaccine-associated CD4 TCRs dominated at 160-218 and 743-854. It should be noted that donors were predominantly white British and more often female, and clonal diversity was possibly underestimated.

Points on this clone: Its target is unknown.

Trimming removed 4 bases from V and 2 bases from J, with 13 bases in between. Germline V CDR1 and CDR2: LGHDT, YNNKEL (reference sequence). The CDR3 extends over 15 amino acids. The data were produced by immunoSEQ multiplex PCR, yet TCRdb's version contains in-frame clones alone and is incomplete. The table includes some 130,000 clones, around 87% detected once. The TCR sequence derives from an adult in good health. Sequencing was performed on peripheral blood, taken on day 0 of AZD1222 vaccination. The chain recombines TRBV3-1 (or the pseudogene TRBV3-2) with TRBJ2-3; D perhaps matches TRBD2 (6 bases). CDR3 region: CASSLSGTFTDTQYF. CDR3 DNA sequence: TGTGCCAGCAGCCTTTCCGGGACTTTCACAGATACGCAGTATTTT.